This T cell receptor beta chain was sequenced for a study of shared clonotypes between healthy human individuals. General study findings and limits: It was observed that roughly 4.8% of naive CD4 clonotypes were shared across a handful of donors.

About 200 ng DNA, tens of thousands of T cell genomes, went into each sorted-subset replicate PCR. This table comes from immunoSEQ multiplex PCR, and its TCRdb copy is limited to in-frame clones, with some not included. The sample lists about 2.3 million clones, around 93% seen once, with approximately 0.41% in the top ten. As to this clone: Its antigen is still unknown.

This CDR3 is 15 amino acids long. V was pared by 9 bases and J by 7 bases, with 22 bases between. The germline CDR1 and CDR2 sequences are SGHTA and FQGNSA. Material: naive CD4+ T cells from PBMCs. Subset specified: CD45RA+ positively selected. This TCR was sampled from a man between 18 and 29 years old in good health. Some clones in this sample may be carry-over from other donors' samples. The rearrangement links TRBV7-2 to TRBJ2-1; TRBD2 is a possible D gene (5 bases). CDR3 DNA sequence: TGTGCCAGTAGCCGGATGTCGGGAACCCTAAATGAGCAGTTCTTC. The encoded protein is CASSRMSGTLNEQFF. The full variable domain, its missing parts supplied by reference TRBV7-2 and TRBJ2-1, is GAGVSQSPSNKVTEKGKDVELRCDPISGHTALYWYRQSLGQGLEFLIYFQGNSAPDKSGLPSDRFSAERTGGSVSTLTIQRTQQEDSAVYLCASSRMSGTLNEQFFGPGTRLTVL.